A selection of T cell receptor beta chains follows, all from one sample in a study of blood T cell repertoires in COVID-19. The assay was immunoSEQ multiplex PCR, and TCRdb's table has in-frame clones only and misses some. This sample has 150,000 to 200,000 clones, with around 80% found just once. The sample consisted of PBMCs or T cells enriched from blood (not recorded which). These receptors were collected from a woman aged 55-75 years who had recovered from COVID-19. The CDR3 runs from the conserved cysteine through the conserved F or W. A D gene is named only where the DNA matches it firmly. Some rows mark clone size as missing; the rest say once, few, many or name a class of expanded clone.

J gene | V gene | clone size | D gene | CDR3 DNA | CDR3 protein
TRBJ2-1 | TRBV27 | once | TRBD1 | TGTGCCAGCAGTCTTTCTCCGGGACAGGGGAATGAGCAGTTCTTC | CASSLSPGQGNEQFF
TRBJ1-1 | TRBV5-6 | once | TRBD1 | TGTGCCAGCAGCGTCGATAGGGACAGGTCCATGAACACTGAAGCTTTCTTT | CASSVDRDRSMNTEAFF
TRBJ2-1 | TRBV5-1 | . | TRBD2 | TGCGCCAGCAGCTGGGGCCAGCGGGAGGGCAGGGAGCAGTTCTTC | CASSWGQREGREQFF
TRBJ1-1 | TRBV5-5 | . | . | TGTGCCAGCAGCTTGCTCGGGATCAAGGGCTCGAGGACCATGAACACTGAAGCTTTCTTT | CASSLLGIKGSRTMNTEAFF
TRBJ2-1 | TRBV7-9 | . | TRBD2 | TGTGCCAGCAGCTTCCAAAGGCGGCTAGCGGGAAGCTACAATGAGCAGTTCTTC | CASSFQRRLAGSYNEQFF
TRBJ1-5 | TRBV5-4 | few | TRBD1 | TGTGCCAGCAGCTTGGGACAGGGGGTGAATCAGCCCCAGCATTTT | CASSLGQGVNQPQHF
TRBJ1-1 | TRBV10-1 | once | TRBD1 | TGCGCCAGCAGCGAGGGACAGATGAACACTGAAGCTTTCTTT | CASSEGQMNTEAFF
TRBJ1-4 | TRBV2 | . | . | TGTGCGATCAAACAGGGAGCAACTAATGAAAAACTGTTTTTT | CAIKQGATNEKLFF
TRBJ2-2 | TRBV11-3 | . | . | TGTGCCAGCAGCTCATACACCGGGGAGCTGTTTTTT | CASSSYTGELFF
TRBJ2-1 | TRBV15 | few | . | TGTGCCACCAGCAGAGCGGGTGGCTTTAATGAGCAGTTCTTC | CATSRAGGFNEQFF
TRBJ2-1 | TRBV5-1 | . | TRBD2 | TGCGCCAGCAGCTACGGACTAGCGCGATACAATGAGCAGTTCTTC | CASSYGLARYNEQFF
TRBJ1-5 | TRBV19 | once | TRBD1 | TGTGCCAGTAGTGCACCCGGGACAGGGTACAATCAGCCCCAGCATTTT | CASSAPGTGYNQPQHF
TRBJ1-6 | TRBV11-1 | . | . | TGTGCCAGCAGCTTTGGGCGAGACCGAGATAATTCACCCCTCCACTTT | CASSFGRDRDNSPLHF
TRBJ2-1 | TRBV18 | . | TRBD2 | TGTGCCAGCTCATCACTAGCGACCGACAATGAGCAGTTCTTC | CASSSLATDNEQFF
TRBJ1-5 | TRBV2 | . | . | TGTGCCAGCAAAGAACAGGGAAATCAGCCCCAGCATTTT | CASKEQGNQPQHF
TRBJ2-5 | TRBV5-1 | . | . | TGCGCCAGCAGCTCGGACGGCAGCGGGACCCAGTACTTC | CASSSDGSGTQYF
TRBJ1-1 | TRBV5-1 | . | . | TGCGCCAGCAGCCCCGAGAGGGCGAACACTGAAGCTTTCTTT | CASSPERANTEAFF
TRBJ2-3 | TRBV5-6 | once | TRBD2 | TGTGCCAGCAGCACGGGACTAGCGGGAGTACTGACAGATACGCAGTATTTT | CASSTGLAGVLTDTQYF
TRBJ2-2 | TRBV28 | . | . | TGTGCCAGCAGTTCCCACGACTACTACGCGAACACCGGGGAGCTGTTTTTT | CASSSHDYYANTGELFF
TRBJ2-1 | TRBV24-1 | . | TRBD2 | TGTGCCACCAGTGTCACTAGCGGGAATAATGAGCAGTTCTTC | CATSVTSGNNEQFF